One and the same sample provided the 16 T cell receptor beta chains below, sequenced in a study of blood T cell repertoires in COVID-19 (dated by TCRdb to about 2020). The protocol used for the library was the immunoSEQ multiplex PCR assay. TCRdb obtained this table from immuneACCESS and retained in-frame rearrangements with V and J assigned. These tables miss some clones; where compared with another copy, unresolved V genes account for less than half of the shortfall, and the remainder is unexplained. This sample holds around 69,000 clones; about 84% were observed only once. Approximately 1.7% of the sample is in the top ten clones. The sequencing sample was made of peripheral blood. The receptors were sampled from a woman aged 60-70 years with acute or convalescent COVID-19.

DNA of the CDR3: TGTGCCAGCAGCGGACTTGGGAGTGAAAAACTGTTTTTT. Residues: CASSGLGSEKLFF. The chain carries TRBV5-6 and TRBJ1-4; no reliable D call. Germline loops: CDR1 SGHDT, CDR2 YYEEEE. V was trimmed by 4 bases and J by 7 bases, leaving 11 bases between them. The CDR3 has 13 residues.

In this sample, this clone turned up a few times. V usage is TRBV28 and J usage is TRBJ1-2; weak D call: TRBD1 (5 bases). The length of the CDR3 is 18 residues. V was clipped by 6 bases and J by 1 base, with 24 bases between them. The V gene's germline CDR1 is MDHEN and CDR2 SYDVKM. The CDR3 region is CASSIVSNRLISNYGYTF. DNA of the CDR3: TGTGCCAGCAGCATTGTGTCAAACAGGCTAATTAGTAACTATGGCTACACCTTC.

The J gene is TRBJ1-4, the V gene TRBV6-5; D might be TRBD1 (5 bases). V lost 6 bases to trimming and J lost 7 bases, with 15 bases between them. CDR3 length equals 14 residues. The germline gives CDR1 MNHEY, CDR2 SVGAGI. The CDR3 DNA follows: TGTGCCAGCAGAGCCGGGGCGGGAGGTGAAAAACTGTTTTTT. Translated: CASRAGAGGEKLFF.

V and J are TRBV7-8 and TRBJ1-6; possibly TRBD1 for D (5 bases). Trimming took off 4 bases at V and 7 bases at J, with 17 bases between the two ends. The germline CDR1 and CDR2 sequences are SGHVS and FQNEAQ. The CDR3 is made up of 16 amino acids. The CDR3 protein is CASSSPSGAGNSPLHF. CDR3 bases: TGTGCCAGCAGCTCGCCTAGCGGGGCGGGAAATTCACCCCTCCACTTT.

The rearrangement joins TRBV7-9 to TRBJ2-1; possible D gene TRBD2, 5 bases. V was clipped by 5 bases and J by 7 bases, with 15 bases between them. The CDR3 loop spans 14 amino acids. Germline V lookup: CDR1 SEHNR, CDR2 FQNEAQ (reference sequence). The CDR3 DNA reads as TGTGCCAGCAGCCCCTCAGTGGGGAGAAATGAGCAGTTCTTC. Its translation: CASSPSVGRNEQFF.

This clone was seen just once. The J gene is TRBJ1-2, the V gene TRBV30; no reliable D call. CDR3 length: 13 residues. V was clipped by 0 bases and J by 4 bases, with 9 bases between them. Germline V gene lookup returns CDR1 GTSNPN and CDR2 SVGIG (reference sequence). CDR3 sequence (DNA): TGTGCCTGGAGTGTAGGAACGGGCTATGGCTACACCTTC. Encoded protein: CAWSVGTGYGYTF.

The chain uses TRBV5-1 and TRBJ1-5, with D hard to call. This CDR3 contains 13 residues. V was shortened by 5 bases and J by 2 bases, with 8 bases between the two germline ends. From germline, CDR1 is SGHRS and CDR2 YFSETQ. Written as DNA, the CDR3 is TGCGCCAGCAGTTTTACGGGCAATCAGCCCCAGCATTTT. Protein: CASSFTGNQPQHF.

V usage is TRBV30 and J usage is TRBJ1-1, with D maybe TRBD1 (6 bases). CDR3 length: 16 residues. Germline V lookup: CDR1 GTSNPN, CDR2 SVGIG (reference sequence). With 1 base removed from V and 5 bases from J, the gap between germline ends came to 20 bases. CDR3: CAWSAQGGVKGTEAFF. CDR3 nucleotide sequence: TGTGCCTGGAGTGCACAGGGCGGCGTGAAGGGGACTGAAGCTTTCTTT.

A single count supports this clone. The chain recombines TRBV29-1 with TRBJ1-2; 7 positions agree with TRBD1. Germline V gives CDR1 SQVTM, CDR2 ANQGSEA. The CDR3 has 13 residues. With V trimmed by 5 bases and J by 8 bases, 11 bases remained unmatched. The CDR3 reads CSVTSITGAGYTF. CDR3 nucleotide sequence: TGCAGCGTTACTTCAATTACAGGGGCAGGCTACACCTTC.

The V and J genes are TRBV11-1 and TRBJ2-3; 8 bases fit TRBD1. The trim removed 5 bases at V and 1 base at J, leaving 8 bases unmatched. The CDR3 extends over 16 amino acids. From germline, CDR1 is SGHAT and CDR2 FQDESV (reference sequence). The CDR3 sequence: CASSALGGQGTDTQYF. For the CDR3, the DNA is TGTGCCAGCAGCGCTCTAGGGGGACAGGGCACAGATACGCAGTATTTT. The complete variable domain, with remaining parts taken from reference TRBV11-1 and TRBJ2-3, reads EAEVAQSPRYKITEKSQAVAFWCDPISGHATLYWYRQILGQGPELLVQFQDESVVDDSQLPKDRFSAERLKGVDSTLKIQPAELGDSAMYLCASSALGGQGTDTQYFGPGTRLTVL.

The V and J genes are TRBV9 and TRBJ2-5, with 8 nucleotides matching TRBD2. This CDR3 is built from 15 residues. Trimming cost V 0 bases and J 1 base; bases outside gene matches: 2. Germline loops: CDR1 SGDLS, CDR2 YYNGEE. This chain's CDR3 is CASSVAGGPQETQYF. DNA for the CDR3: TGTGCCAGCAGCGTAGCGGGGGGGCCCCAAGAGACCCAGTACTTC.

V gene TRBV9 combines with J gene TRBJ2-5; TRBD2 agrees at 8 bases. Germline V gene sequence: CDR1 SGDLS, CDR2 YYNGEE. The CDR3 is 15 residues long. The V segment lost 2 bases and the J segment 0 bases; nucleotides outside the gene matches: 3. The CDR3 spells CASSVGREYQETQYF. DNA of the CDR3: TGTGCCAGCAGCGTCGGGAGGGAGTACCAAGAGACCCAGTACTTC.

The rearrangement joins TRBV14 to TRBJ1-1; a weak D match, TRBD1 (6 bases). This CDR3 spans 15 amino acids. V was clipped by 1 base and J by 10 bases, with 19 bases between them. The germline V gene has CDR1 SGHDN and CDR2 FVKESK. CDR3 sequence reads: CASSQGPGQGRGAFF. CDR3 DNA sequence: TGTGCCAGCAGCCAAGGCCCAGGGCAGGGGCGAGGAGCTTTCTTT. The full variable domain, completed using reference TRBV14 and TRBJ1-1, is EAGVTQFPSHSVIEKGQTVTLRCDPISGHDNLYWYRRVMGKEIKFLLHFVKESKQDESGMPNNRFLAERTGGTYSTLKVQPAELEDSGVYFCASSQGPGQGRGAFFGQGTRLTVV.

As concerns this clone: The junction departs from the called germline gene at one end, perhaps through a read error. The gene calls are TRBV6-1 and TRBJ1-2; D gene uncertain. The germline gives CDR1 MNHNS, CDR2 SASEGT. The CDR3 is 14 residues long. The chain's CDR3 is CASSEEPKTYGYTF. The CDR3, as DNA: TGTGCCAGCAGCGAAGAGCCCAAAACCTATGGCTACACCTTC.

V usage is TRBV19 and J usage is TRBJ2-6; tentatively, D is TRBD2 (5 bases). Germline values: CDR1 LNHDA, CDR2 SQIVND (reference sequence). CDR3 length equals 16 residues. V was trimmed by 8 bases and J by 0 bases, leaving 14 bases between them. The CDR3 loop reads CASRGSGGSGANVLTF. The CDR3 bases are TGTGCCAGTCGTGGGAGTGGCGGCTCTGGGGCCAACGTCCTGACTTTC.

The chain carries TRBV5-1 and TRBJ1-1; D is possibly TRBD1 (6 bases). The V end was cut by 10 bases, the J end by 1 base, with 14 bases between. CDR1 is SGHRS and CDR2 is YFSETQ in the germline V gene. This CDR3 contains 13 residues. CDR3 residues: CASGVGRNTEAFF. Written as DNA, the CDR3 is TGCGCCTCAGGGGTGGGCAGGAACACTGAAGCTTTCTTT.